One and the same sample provided the 29 T cell receptor beta chains below, sequenced in a study of T cells in Graves' hyperthyroidism and ophthalmopathy. TCR beta CDR3 region amplification was performed from RNA transcripts. The study used the HTBI primer set for a first-round RT-PCR of the TCR CDR3. MiXCR, run by TCRdb on the multiplex PCR reads, gives a single entry per CDR3 protein. This sample yields approximately 430,000 distinct CDR3 sequences, of which more than 15% are seen a single time; just under 8% belongs to the top ten. The specimen was blood. The receptors were sampled from a woman younger than 30 with Graves' hyperthyroidism.

The rearrangement links TRBV6-1 to TRBJ1-2, with D perhaps TRBD1 (5 bases). V lost 7 bases and J 2 bases, leaving 14 bases between the germline ends. CDR1 and CDR2 (germline): MNHNS, SASEGT. The CDR3 contains 14 residues. CDR3 residues: CASKRGPLNYGYTF. In DNA, the CDR3 is TGTGCCAGCAAAAGGGGTCCGCTCAACTATGGCTACACCTTC.

This clonotype was seen repeatedly, ten times or more. In DNA form, the CDR3 reads TGCAGCGTTGTAAGGGACACCAGCTACGAGCAGTACTTC. This encodes CSVVRDTSYEQYF. The rearrangement joins TRBV29-1 to TRBJ2-7, with D perhaps TRBD1 (6 bases). The V end lost 4 bases, the J end lost 3 bases, and 13 bases lay between the germline ends. The CDR3 is made up of 13 amino acids. CDR1 is SQVTM and CDR2 is ANQGSEA in the germline V gene.

The rearrangement joins TRBV5-4 to TRBJ2-7; maybe TRBD1 (5 bases). Trimming left V 3 bases short and J 3 bases short, with 10 bases between. CDR3 length: 13 residues. The V gene's germline CDR1 is SGHNT and CDR2 YYREEE (reference sequence). CDR3 sequence: CASSSDTYYEQYF. DNA for the CDR3: TGTGCCAGCAGCTCGGACACCTACTACGAGCAGTACTTC.

This clonotype was observed a handful of times. This chain connects TRBV6-1 to TRBJ2-7; D gene ambiguous. The germline CDR1 and CDR2 sequences are MNHNS and SASEGT. The CDR3 is made up of 13 amino acids. V was trimmed by 2 bases and J by 2 bases, leaving 7 bases between them. The CDR3 DNA reads TGTGCCAGCAGTGAACTGTATCCCTACGAGCAGTACTTC. As protein: CASSELYPYEQYF.

This clonotype was counted ten times or more. The chain couples TRBV12-3 or TRBV12-4 to TRBJ1-5; 7 bases agree with TRBD1. This CDR3 spans 14 amino acids. With 6 bases clipped from V and 8 bases from J, the junction kept 10 bases outside the gene matches. CDR3: CASSPNRGGEPQHF. The CDR3 region has the DNA TGTGCCAGCAGCCCGAACAGGGGCGGGGAGCCCCAGCATTTT.

This clonotype was recorded at least ten times. The V gene is TRBV25-1, the J gene TRBJ2-5; TRBD2 aligns across 9 bases. The CDR3 runs to 17 residues. V lost 1 base to trimming and J lost 4 bases; unmatched junction nucleotides: 10. CDR1 is MGHDK, CDR2 SYGVNS, per germline. In DNA, the CDR3 is TGTGCCAGCAGTGAATCTAAGGCGGGAGGGCCGGGAGAGACCCAGTACTTC. It encodes CASSESKAGGPGETQYF.

The genes are TRBV29-1 and TRBJ2-3; D is unclear. Trimming left V 4 bases short and J 2 bases short, with 4 bases between. The CDR3 covers 11 residues. In germline, CDR1 is SQVTM, CDR2 ANQGSEA. The DNA of the CDR3 is TGCAGCGTTGTCTACACAGATACGCAGTATTTT. This sequence encodes CSVVYTDTQYF.

This clonotype was recorded many times. Here the CDR3 reads CSATTSSVTQYF. CDR3 DNA sequence: TGCAGTGCTACTACTAGCTCTGTGACCCAGTACTTC. The chain carries TRBV20-1 and TRBJ2-5; D is perhaps TRBD2 (6 bases). CDR1 is DFQATT, CDR2 SNEGSKA, per germline (reference sequence). The V end was cut by 4 bases, the J end by 7 bases, with 13 bases between. CDR3 length: 12 residues.

This clonotype appeared many times. The chain employs TRBV11-1 and TRBJ2-1; the D call may be TRBD1 or TRBD2 (5 bases each). The germline V gene has CDR1 SGHAT and CDR2 FQDESV (reference sequence). The V end was cut by 7 bases, the J end by 0 bases, with 10 bases between. This CDR3 has 14 amino acids. In DNA form, the CDR3 reads TGTGCCAGCACCCGGGACCGCTCCTACAATGAGCAGTTCTTC. It yields the protein CASTRDRSYNEQFF.

Only a few counts were recorded for this clonotype. This may stem from a read error, because a much larger clone lies one nucleotide away. V usage is TRBV24-1 and J usage is TRBJ1-5; no definite D call. The V gene's germline CDR1 is KGHDR and CDR2 SFDVKD. Trimming left V 3 bases short and J 1 base short, with 0 bases between. The CDR3 length is 12 residues. As DNA, the CDR3 is TGTGCCACCAGTGATAGCAATCAGCCCCAGCATTTT. Its protein product is CATSDSNQPQHF.

This clonotype has a count of ten or more. V and J are TRBV15 and TRBJ2-7, with 7 bases matching TRBD1. Trimming took 0 bases from V and 4 from J; bases not matched to a gene: 3. This CDR3 is built from 14 residues. The germline V gene encodes CDR1 LNHNV and CDR2 YYDKDF (reference sequence). The CDR3 DNA reads TGTGCCACCAGCAGAGAAGGGGGCGGATACGAGCAGTACTTC. Translated, it gives CATSREGGGYEQYF.

This clonotype has ten or more counts. The chain employs TRBV12-3 or TRBV12-4 and TRBJ1-1; D gene ambiguous. This CDR3 contains 13 residues. Trimming removed 1 base at V and 3 bases at J, with 6 bases between. The DNA of the CDR3 is TGTGCCAGCAGTTTAGGGTTTGACACTGAAGCTTTCTTT. Translated, it gives CASSLGFDTEAFF.

At least ten counts were recorded for this clonotype. The chain is built from TRBV20-1 and TRBJ2-7, with 10 bases lining up with TRBD2. V lost 5 bases, J lost 0 bases, and 4 bases stayed unmatched. CDR3 length equals 14 residues. The germline gives CDR1 DFQATT, CDR2 SNEGSKA (reference sequence). The CDR3 sequence: CSALSGRLSYEQYF. The CDR3 bases are TGCAGTGCTCTTAGCGGGAGGCTCTCCTACGAGCAGTACTTC.

This clonotype has ten or more counts. J is TRBJ2-1 and V is TRBV3-1, with unresolved D. This CDR3 is 16 amino acids long. The germline V and J ends were trimmed by 1 base and 0 bases, with 10 bases remaining between them. Germline V lookup: CDR1 LGHDT, CDR2 YNNKEL (reference sequence). The CDR3 nucleotides are TGTGCCAGCAGCCAAGGAACGCCTAGCTCCTACAATGAGCAGTTCTTC. Its protein is CASSQGTPSSYNEQFF.

The chain combines TRBV10-3 with TRBJ2-3; 7 positions match TRBD2. The CDR3 extends over 15 amino acids. The ends lost 4 bases at V and 3 bases at J; junction bases unmatched: 7. The germline gives CDR1 ENHRY, CDR2 SYGVKD. CDR3 protein: CAISGEGGPTDTQYF. The CDR3 nucleotides read TGTGCCATCAGTGGTGAGGGAGGGCCGACAGATACGCAGTATTTT.

This clonotype has ten or more counts. The chain uses TRBV7-8 and TRBJ2-2, with TRBD2 matching over 9 bases. The germline V gene encodes CDR1 SGHVS and CDR2 FQNEAQ. The trim removed 5 bases at V and 0 bases at J, leaving 7 bases unmatched. The CDR3 is made up of 17 amino acids. The CDR3 protein is CASSLLLAGTNTGELFF. CDR3 sequence (DNA): TGTGCCAGCAGCCTTTTGCTAGCGGGGACGAACACCGGGGAGCTGTTTTTT.

This clonotype was seen more than once but under ten times. This may be a read error: a much more frequent sequence differs by one nucleotide. The chain couples TRBV7-8 to TRBJ2-7; no definite D call. The CDR3 extends over 14 amino acids. Between the trimmed V and J ends, which lost 1 base and 9 bases, there was a span of 16 bases. From germline, CDR1 is SGHVS and CDR2 FQNEAQ. CDR3 protein: CASSLGTELEGQYF. The CDR3 DNA sequence: TGTGCCAGCAGCTTAGGGACGGAGCTAGAAGGGCAGTACTTC. Full variable domain (rest looked up from reference TRBV7-8 and TRBJ2-7): GAGVSQSPRYKVAKRGQDVALRCDPISGHVSLFWYQQALGQGPEFLTYFQNEAQLDKSGLPSDRFFAERPEGSVSTLKIQRTQQEDSAVYLCASSLGTELEGQYFGPGTRLTVT.

This clonotype was counted many times. This chain joins TRBV4-2 and TRBJ2-7; D is ambiguous. The CDR3 covers 12 residues. V lost 1 base and J lost 3, with 4 bases in between. CDR1 is LGHNA, CDR2 YNFKEQ, per germline. This CDR3 reads CASSQADYEQYF. The CDR3 DNA reads TGTGCCAGCAGCCAAGCCGACTACGAGCAGTACTTC.

This clonotype was found a few times. The chain recombines TRBV4-1 with TRBJ2-1, with TRBD2 matching 10 bases. Trimming took 2 bases from V and 6 from J; bases not matched to a gene: 4. The germline gives CDR1 MGHRA, CDR2 YSYEKL. The CDR3 has 15 amino acids. The CDR3 is CASSQPGLATNEQFF. The CDR3 DNA is TGCGCCAGCAGCCAACCGGGACTAGCGACCAATGAGCAGTTCTTC.

This clonotype was seen at least ten times. This CDR3 is CASEVGRGAGANVLTF. The CDR3 bases are TGTGCCAGCGAGGTAGGGCGGGGGGCCGGGGCCAACGTCCTGACTTTC. The chain employs TRBV2 and TRBJ2-6; 8 nucleotides align to TRBD2. This CDR3 has 16 residues. Germline V gives CDR1 SNHLY, CDR2 FYNNEI. J lost 4 bases, V lost 8 bases, and 10 bases had no gene match.

The genes are TRBV9 and TRBJ2-5; 10 positions match TRBD1. The CDR3 contains 15 residues. CDR1 is SGDLS, CDR2 YYNGEE, per germline. The V segment lost 3 bases and the J segment 4 bases; nucleotides outside the gene matches: 6. The chain's CDR3 is CASSGTTGGGETQYF. The CDR3 nucleotides read TGTGCCAGCAGCGGAACGACAGGGGGCGGAGAGACCCAGTACTTC.

CDR3 region: CASRRDSGRGKLFF. In nucleotides, the CDR3 is TGTGCCAGCAGACGGGACAGCGGTAGGGGAAAACTGTTTTTT. This rearrangement joins TRBV6-2 or TRBV6-3 to TRBJ1-4; 7 nucleotides align to TRBD1. Trimming removed 6 bases from V and 10 bases from J; junction bases left unmatched: 11. The germline gives CDR1 MNHEY, CDR2 SVGEGT. This CDR3 spans 14 amino acids.

This clonotype was recorded at least ten times. The V call is TRBV9, the J call TRBJ2-2, with D perhaps being TRBD1 or TRBD2 (5 bases each). Germline CDR1 SGDLS, CDR2 YYNGEE. The CDR3 consists of 15 residues. Trimming left V 2 bases short and J 1 base short, with 9 bases between. CDR3 DNA sequence: TGTGCCAGCAGCGTCTGGGACCGGAACACCGGGGAGCTGTTTTTT. Its translation is CASSVWDRNTGELFF.

V gene TRBV4-1 combines with J gene TRBJ1-2; TRBD1 matches at 10 bases. The germline CDR1 and CDR2 sequences are MGHRA and YSYEKL. CDR3 length: 15 amino acids. V trimming: 0 bases; J trimming: 6 bases; junction bases outside the gene matches: 4. The CDR3 sequence: CASSQESDRGDGYTF. The CDR3 coding sequence is TGCGCCAGCAGCCAAGAGTCGGACAGGGGGGATGGCTACACCTTC.

This clonotype has a count of ten or more. This chain joins TRBV12-3 or TRBV12-4 and TRBJ1-1; 7 nucleotides agree with TRBD1. Germline trimming cut 4 bases from V and 1 base from J; bases unmatched to any gene: 3. The CDR3 consists of 14 residues. This CDR3 reads CASSSRQGNTEAFF. CDR3 nucleotides: TGTGCCAGCAGTTCCCGACAGGGGAACACTGAAGCTTTCTTT.

This clonotype was counted a few times. V gene TRBV10-3 combines with J gene TRBJ2-3, with a tentative D call TRBD2 (6 bases). Trimming pared 0 bases from V and 2 bases from J, leaving 12 bases between. Germline V gene data show CDR1 as ENHRY and CDR2 as SYGVKD. The CDR3 runs 16 residues. The CDR3 loop reads CAISESGTGNTDTQYF. The DNA for the CDR3 is TGTGCCATCAGTGAGTCTGGGACTGGCAACACAGATACGCAGTATTTT.

At least ten counts were recorded for this clonotype. The rearrangement links TRBV2 to TRBJ2-4; D possibly corresponds to TRBD2 (5 bases). Per the germline V gene, CDR1 is SNHLY and CDR2 is FYNNEI. The CDR3 totals 15 residues. Trimming removed 4 bases at V and 0 bases at J, with 10 bases between. CDR3: CASSGRGPAKNIQYF. The CDR3 nucleotides are TGTGCCAGCAGTGGGCGAGGGCCAGCCAAAAACATTCAGTACTTC.

J is TRBJ1-5 and V is TRBV19; D unresolved. This CDR3 region has 11 residues. V was cut by 4 bases and J by 7 bases, with 5 bases left in between. Germline assignment: CDR1 LNHDA and CDR2 SQIVND (reference sequence). The CDR3 region has the DNA TGTGCCAGTAGTAGAGAACAGCCCCAGCATTTT. The encoded protein is CASSREQPQHF.

The J gene is TRBJ1-2, the V gene TRBV19, with TRBD1 identical over 7 bases. CDR3 length equals 17 residues. Losses at the gene ends were 6 bases for V and 6 bases for J; bases not matched to a gene: 19. CDR1 is LNHDA and CDR2 is SQIVND in the germline V gene (reference sequence). For the CDR3, the DNA is TGTGCCAGTAGCCTCGGAGGCCGGGGACAGCTGACCCATGGCTACACCTTC. Its protein product is CASSLGGRGQLTHGYTF.